This T cell receptor (beta chain) was sequenced in a study of blood T cell repertoires in COVID-19. Study in general: There were acute and convalescent COVID-19 samples, and they came from the United States, Italy and Spain.

A single count supports this clone. Germline loops: CDR1 SGHVS, CDR2 FQNEAQ. CDR3 length: 16 amino acids. V was clipped by 5 bases and J by 1 base, with 17 bases between them. Authors' analysis steps: Researchers report that nucleated cell counts were estimated from reference gene primer amplification. Only in-frame clones appear in the TCRdb table, and some are missing; sequencing was by immunoSEQ multiplex PCR. V and J calls and clone size are given by that table; D and trimming were obtained from the DNA. The sample contains under 65,000 clones, 75% to 90% of which appear only once. The TCR comes from a man aged 60 to 69 with acute or convalescent COVID-19. The chain is built from TRBV7-8 and TRBJ1-2, with D maybe TRBD1 (5 bases). Sequenced: peripheral blood. CDR3 nucleotides: TGTGCCAGCAGCCCTCGGAAGCCAGGGCGTAACTATGGCTACACCTTC. As protein: CASSPRKPGRNYGYTF.